The 9 T cell receptor beta chains below come from one sample, sequenced in a study of preoperative IRX-2 immunotherapy in early breast cancer. Assay used: immunoSEQ multiplex PCR; TCRdb lists only in-frame clones, some missing. The sample includes about 3,900 clones, approximately 71% seen only once; the top ten take 15%. Treatment: preoperative locoregional IRX-2 cytokine immunotherapy. Source: tumor tissue, taken after IRX-2 immunotherapy. The receptors come from a human donor with breast cancer.

This clone is judged medium-sized (0.01 to 0.1%). J is TRBJ2-1 and V is TRBV28; 10 nucleotides align to TRBD2. Germline lookup yields CDR1 MDHEN and CDR2 SYDVKM. Losses at the gene ends were 3 bases for V and 10 bases for J; bases not matched to a gene: 6. The CDR3 runs to 14 residues. The CDR3 sequence is CASSFFALAGEQFF. The CDR3 DNA sequence: TGTGCCAGCAGTTTTTTCGCACTAGCGGGAGAGCAGTTCTTC.

Here the CDR3 reads CASSMSAGGASYEQYF. Written as DNA, the CDR3 is TGTGCCAGTAGTATGTCCGCGGGGGGCGCTTCCTACGAGCAGTACTTC. The chain couples TRBV19 to TRBJ2-7; 8 bases map to TRBD2. The CDR3 contains 16 residues. Germline CDR1 and CDR2: LNHDA and SQIVND (reference sequence). Trimming took 3 bases from V and 1 from J; bases not matched to a gene: 8. The full variable domain, rest sourced from reference TRBV19 and TRBJ2-7, is DGGITQSPKYLFRKEGQNVTLSCEQNLNHDAMYWYRQDPGQGLRLIYYSQIVNDFQKGDIAEGYSVSREKKESFPLTVTSAQKNPTAFYLCASSMSAGGASYEQYFGPGTRLTVT.

The chain couples TRBV29-1 to TRBJ2-5; TRBD1 aligns across 10 bases. Germline trimming cut 5 bases from V and 4 bases from J; bases unmatched to any gene: 19. The CDR3 is 18 residues long. The germline V gene has CDR1 SQVTM and CDR2 ANQGSEA. DNA of the CDR3: TGCAGCGTTCTAGGTGCTATTAAGGGACAGGGGTTTTTAGAGACCCAGTACTTC. It translates to CSVLGAIKGQGFLETQYF.

V and J are TRBV7-6 and TRBJ2-5; D is ambiguous. V gave up 5 bases and J gave up 1 base, with 17 bases separating them. Germline V gene sequence: CDR1 SGHVS, CDR2 FNYEAQ. The CDR3 length is 16 residues. CDR3 protein: CASSPSPRPTQETQYF. Written as DNA, the CDR3 is TGTGCCAGCAGCCCCTCTCCAAGGCCTACCCAAGAGACCCAGTACTTC. The whole variable domain, remainder taken from reference TRBV7-6 and TRBJ2-5, is GAGVSQSPRYKVTKRGQDVALRCDPISGHVSLYWYRQALGQGPEFLTYFNYEAQQDKSGLPNDRFSAERPEGSISTLTIQRTEQRDSAMYRCASSPSPRPTQETQYFGPGTRLLVL.

This clone was seen only once. The chain employs TRBV2 and TRBJ2-3; D uncertain. The CDR3 totals 12 residues. The germline V gene has CDR1 SNHLY and CDR2 FYNNEI. Between the trimmed V and J ends, which lost 8 bases and 0 bases, there was a span of 6 bases. DNA for the CDR3: TGTGCCAGCGAGAGGAGCACAGATACGCAGTATTTT. Translation gives CASERSTDTQYF.

This sequence joins TRBV7-1 and TRBJ2-3; D is uncertain. TRBV7-1 is placed among ORFs of uncertain function. Trimming took 4 bases from V and 2 from J, leaving 10 bases between them. The CDR3 has 14 residues. DNA for the CDR3: TGTGCCAGCAGCTTCTGGATGGACACAGATACGCAGTATTTT. Amino acids: CASSFWMDTDTQYF.

J is TRBJ2-1 and V is TRBV6-4, with TRBD1 matching over 9 bases. V shed 2 bases and J 6 bases; nucleotides not matched to a gene: 5. CDR1 and CDR2 from the germline V gene are MRHNA and SNTAGT. The CDR3 totals 15 residues. Written as DNA, the CDR3 is TGTGCCAGCAGTGACGACAGGGGGTATTTCAATGAGCAGTTCTTC. The encoded protein is CASSDDRGYFNEQFF.

This clone was observed a single time. The chain uses TRBV28 and TRBJ2-7; D is unresolved. V was cut by 7 bases and J by 4 bases, with 14 bases left in between. The germline V gene encodes CDR1 MDHEN and CDR2 SYDVKM. This CDR3 is built from 13 residues. The CDR3 coding sequence is TGTGCCAGCACCGAAGCGTCCAAATACGAGCAGTACTTC. Protein: CASTEASKYEQYF.

CDR3 region: CASSLAIAGGYNEQFF. As DNA, the CDR3 is TGCGCCAGCAGCTTGGCCATAGCGGGAGGTTACAATGAGCAGTTCTTC. This rearrangement joins TRBV5-1 to TRBJ2-1; 10 nucleotides match TRBD2. CDR3 size: 16 residues. The V gene end was trimmed by 0 bases and the J gene end by 4 bases; junction bases not matched to a gene: 4. CDR1 is SGHRS, CDR2 YFSETQ, per germline.